Below, 12 T cell receptor beta chains from the same sample are listed, as sequenced in a study of T cell responses to AZD1222 COVID-19 vaccine. The data were produced by immunoSEQ multiplex PCR, yet TCRdb's version contains in-frame clones alone and is incomplete. The sample shows 130,000 or so clones, 86% of them seen only once. The sequenced sample was peripheral blood, obtained on day 0 of AZD1222 vaccination. Every receptor here comes from an adult in good health.

The chain couples TRBV6-4 to TRBJ2-3; the D gene is possibly TRBD2 (6 bases). Trimming pared 2 bases from V and 2 bases from J, leaving 11 bases between. This CDR3 region has 15 residues. Per germline, CDR1 MRHNA and CDR2 SNTAGT. CDR3 protein: CASSDLGGSTDTQYF. The CDR3 DNA is TGTGCCAGCAGTGACCTGGGGGGATCCACAGATACGCAGTATTTT.

This chain joins TRBV5-6 and TRBJ2-3, with D perhaps matching TRBD1 (6 bases). Germline V gene sequence: CDR1 SGHDT, CDR2 YYEEEE. Trimming shortened V by 3 bases and J by 5 bases, and 7 bases separated the two germline ends. CDR3 length: 12 residues. The CDR3 nucleotides read TGTGCCAGCAGCTCCAGGGGAGATACGCAGTATTTT. Translated, it gives CASSSRGDTQYF.

J is TRBJ2-2 and V is TRBV4-1; TRBD2 matches 8 bases. Germline loops: CDR1 MGHRA, CDR2 YSYEKL. V lost 6 bases, J lost 0 bases, and 3 bases stayed unmatched. CDR3 size: 15 residues. The CDR3 nucleotides are TGCGCCAGCAGAACTAGCGGACCGAACACCGGGGAGCTGTTTTTT. Protein product: CASRTSGPNTGELFF.

V usage is TRBV27 and J usage is TRBJ2-4; 11 bases are a match to TRBD2. The CDR3 loop spans 14 amino acids. The germline V gene has CDR1 MNHEY and CDR2 SMNVEV (reference sequence). The V segment lost 5 bases and the J segment 6 bases; nucleotides outside the gene matches: 3. Here the CDR3 reads CASSHGTSGNIQYF. In nucleotides, the CDR3 is TGTGCCAGCAGTCACGGGACTAGCGGAAACATTCAGTACTTC.

The V gene is TRBV30, the J gene TRBJ1-2, with 8 bases aligning to TRBD1. The CDR3 extends over 16 amino acids. Germline V gene data show CDR1 as GTSNPN and CDR2 as SVGIG (reference sequence). V lost 2 bases, J lost 3 bases, and 11 bases stayed unmatched. This chain's CDR3 is CAWSLPDRASYYGYTF. In DNA form, the CDR3 reads TGTGCCTGGAGTTTACCGGACAGGGCCTCTTACTATGGCTACACCTTC.

The chain recombines TRBV12-3 or TRBV12-4 with TRBJ1-5, with D tentatively TRBD1 (5 bases). The V end lost 6 bases, the J end lost 7 bases, and 10 bases lay between the germline ends. The length of the CDR3 is 12 residues. The CDR3 coding sequence is TGTGCCAGCAGCCGAGGGGAGCAGCCCCAGCATTTT. Protein product: CASSRGEQPQHF.

The V gene is TRBV15, the J gene TRBJ1-5, with TRBD1 as a possible D gene (5 bases). The CDR3 covers 19 residues. Germline lookup yields CDR1 LNHNV and CDR2 YYDKDF (reference sequence). Deletions cut 1 base from V and 1 base from J, with 20 bases between. CDR3 DNA sequence: TGTGCCACCAGCAGAGGGGAGTCCGGGACTGGGGAAAGCAATCAGCCCCAGCATTTT. Protein product: CATSRGESGTGESNQPQHF.

This chain connects TRBV9 to TRBJ1-2, with D unclear. V lost 4 bases and J lost 4, with 14 bases in between. Per germline, CDR1 SGDLS and CDR2 YYNGEE. The CDR3 contains 14 residues. Here the CDR3 DNA reads TGTGCCAGCAGCCCCGAGGTAGGGCCCTATGGCTACACCTTC. Residues: CASSPEVGPYGYTF.

This clone was found a few times. V usage is TRBV30 and J usage is TRBJ1-5; D gene unclear. V shed 3 bases and J shed 4 bases, with 10 bases lying between them. Germline lookup yields CDR1 GTSNPN and CDR2 SVGIG (reference sequence). The CDR3 is 13 residues long. Here the CDR3 reads CAWSTGRNQPQHF. The CDR3 coding sequence is TGTGCCTGGAGCACTGGGAGAAATCAGCCCCAGCATTTT.

The J gene is TRBJ2-1, the V gene TRBV29-1, with D uncertain. There are 13 residues in the CDR3. The germline gives CDR1 SQVTM, CDR2 ANQGSEA. V lost 3 bases and J lost 4, with 10 bases in between. CDR3 protein: CSVEGGEYNEQFF. As DNA, the CDR3 is TGCAGCGTTGAGGGTGGGGAATACAATGAGCAGTTCTTC.

The chain joins TRBV6-1 to TRBJ1-2; TRBD1 aligns across 7 bases. Germline V gene data show CDR1 as MNHNS and CDR2 as SASEGT. CDR3 length: 16 amino acids. J was trimmed by 8 bases and V by 0 bases; bases with no gene match: 12. CDR3 loop: CASSEALRQGTGGYTF. In DNA, the CDR3 is TGTGCCAGCAGTGAAGCTTTAAGACAGGGTACGGGAGGCTACACCTTC.

The rearrangement uses TRBV24-1 and TRBJ1-2; possible D gene TRBD1, 6 bases. CDR1 is KGHDR, CDR2 SFDVKD, per germline. This CDR3 is 14 amino acids long. V lost 9 bases and J lost 7, with 20 bases in between. Written as DNA, the CDR3 is TGTGCCACCGAGGGGCCTCGGGGGGGCGCTGGCTACACCTTC. Translation gives CATEGPRGGAGYTF.